The entry that follows covers one T cell receptor beta chain sequence. What it binds is unknown. Assay used: immunoSEQ multiplex PCR; TCRdb lists only in-frame clones, some missing. The sample has about 10,000 clones, around 80% seen once; the top ten hold around 2.3%. The CDR3 loop spans 13 amino acids. Trimming removed 6 bases at V and 2 bases at J, with 10 bases between. Germline V gives CDR1 MRHNA, CDR2 SNTAGT. Sorted T cells were CFSE-labeled and cultured more than 4 days with allogeneic regulatory or mature dendritic cells at 1:10. The data originate from a study of regulatory dendritic cells for organ transplantation.

The TCR originated in a human donor in good health. Sequencing was performed on memory CD4+ T cells from blood cultured with dendritic cells. Subset of the sample: CD45RO+ memory T cells. V and J are TRBV6-4 and TRBJ1-2, with D perhaps matching TRBD1 (5 bases). Here the CDR3 reads CASREGLNYGYTF. The CDR3 DNA sequence: TGTGCCAGCAGAGAGGGGTTAAACTATGGCTACACCTTC.